These T cell receptor beta chains were read from a single sample in a study of blood T cells in healthy people across ages. TCRdb reprocessed the 5' RACE reads via MiXCR and lists one record per CDR3 protein. The repertoire holds about 1.5 million distinct CDR3 sequences, with about 45% as singletons. The sample was blood. All receptors derive from a woman aged 18-29 years in good health. The CDR3 runs from the conserved cysteine through the conserved F or W. The D gene is left open where the match is weak. Not all rows give a size; the values are once, few, many and, for expanded clones, a class.

>TRBJ1-2|TRBV20-1|-|TRBD1
TGCAGTGCTAGAGATTCCTGGGACAGGGGCTCCCCTAACTATGGCTACACCTTC
CSARDSWDRGSPNYGYTF
>TRBJ1-2|TRBV20-1|-|TRBD1
TGCAGTGCGATGGGACAGGGTGACTATGGCTACACCTTC
CSAMGQGDYGYTF
>TRBJ2-1|TRBV20-1|-|TRBD2
TGCAGTGCTAGTCGTAGGAGCGGGGGGGCCAATGAGCAGTTCTTC
CSASRRSGGANEQFF
>TRBJ2-2|TRBV25-1|-|-
TGTGCCAGCAGTGAAAGGTCTACCGGGGAGCTGTTTTTT
CASSERSTGELFF
>TRBJ2-6|TRBV29-1|-|-
TGCAGCGCAGCCGGCGGCTATTCTGGGGCCAACGTCCTGACTTTC
CSAAGGYSGANVLTF
>TRBJ2-3|TRBV29-1|-|-
TGCAGCGCTGAACGACAGTCTGCAGATACGCAGTATTTT
CSAERQSADTQYF
>TRBJ2-1|TRBV29-1|-|TRBD1
TGCAGCGTCCGACCGATACAGGGGGGCACCTACAATGAGCAGTTCTTC
CSVRPIQGGTYNEQFF
>TRBJ1-1|TRBV2|few|TRBD1
TGTGCCAGCAAAGGACAGGGGGCTATGAACACTGAAGCTTTCTTT
CASKGQGAMNTEAFF
>TRBJ1-2|TRBV12-3/TRBV12-4|-|-
TGTGCCAGCAGTTTTATGGTGGCCTATGGCTACACCTTC
CASSFMVAYGYTF
>TRBJ1-6|TRBV7-2|few|TRBD1
TGTGCCAGCAGCTTTTTTTTTGGTTCGAGGGGGCTAGTGAGGACCCTCCACTTT
CASSFFFGSRGLVRTLHF
>TRBJ2-3|TRBV20-1|few|-
TGCAGTGCTAGAGATTCAAGGTTAGCGACAGATACGCAGTATTTT
CSARDSRLATDTQYF
>TRBJ2-7|TRBV29-1|-|-
TGCAGCGTTGAAGATCAAGGCGGCGAGCAGTACTTC
CSVEDQGGEQYF
>TRBJ1-1|TRBV2|-|TRBD1
TGTGCCAGCAGTGAAGGTAGGGGGCGAGGGAACACTGAAGCTTTCTTT
CASSEGRGRGNTEAFF
>TRBJ2-1|TRBV18|-|-
TGTGCCAGCTCACCGGGCAGGGGTTCCTACAATGAGCAGTTCTTC
CASSPGRGSYNEQFF
>TRBJ2-1|TRBV6-2/TRBV6-3|-|TRBD2
TGTGCCAGCAAGCCCAACCCCCTACTAGCGGGAGGGAACAATGAGCAGTTCTTC
CASKPNPLLAGGNNEQFF
>TRBJ2-3|TRBV12-3/TRBV12-4|-|TRBD2
TGTGCCAGCAGTCTAGCGGGAGCCAGCGCAGATATGCAGTATTTT
CASSLAGASADMQYF
>TRBJ2-4|TRBV3-1|once|-
TGTGCCAGCAGCCAACTCGTCGGGGCGAGGGACATTCAGTACTTC
CASSQLVGARDIQYF
>TRBJ2-7|TRBV6-2/TRBV6-3|-|-
TGTGCCAGCAGTTACAGAGTTGCGATGTACGAGCAGTACTTC
CASSYRVAMYEQYF
>TRBJ2-2|TRBV20-1|-|-
TGCAGTGCGTTGGCACCCGGGGAGCTGTTTTTT
CSALAPGELFF
>TRBJ2-7|TRBV12-3/TRBV12-4|-|-
TGTGCCAGCAGTGCAGGGATTGGCGAGCAGTACTTC
CASSAGIGEQYF
>TRBJ2-2|TRBV12-3/TRBV12-4|few|-
TGTGCCAGCAGTCCCCCGGACCAGGCCACCGGGGAGCTGTTTTTT
CASSPPDQATGELFF
>TRBJ1-2|TRBV10-3|-|-
TGTGCCATCAGTGAGAGTAATACCGGTACTGGCTACACCTTC
CAISESNTGTGYTF
>TRBJ2-5|TRBV12-5|-|TRBD1
TGTGCTAGTGCCTTGACCCGGACAGGGTGGATTGAGACCCAGTACTTC
CASALTRTGWIETQYF
>TRBJ2-1|TRBV7-3|-|-
TGTGCCAGCAGCCCCGAAAGCTACGAAGATGAGCAGTTCTTC
CASSPESYEDEQFF
>TRBJ2-7|TRBV7-2|-|-
TGTGCCAGCAGCTTAGAAGGCAGGGCCAGGCCCTACGAGCAGTACTTC
CASSLEGRARPYEQYF
>TRBJ1-1|TRBV28|-|-
TGTGCCAGCAGTTCGCCGACACCCAACACTGAAGCTTTCTTT
CASSSPTPNTEAFF
>TRBJ2-7|TRBV29-1|few|TRBD1
TGCAGCGTTGAGACAGGGGGCTGGTACGAGCAGTACTTC
CSVETGGWYEQYF
>TRBJ1-4|TRBV5-1|few|-
TGCGCCAGCAGCTTGGGAAATATAAATGAAAAACTGTTTTTT
CASSLGNINEKLFF
>TRBJ1-1|TRBV7-9|-|-
TGTGCCAGCAGCGGGACGGGAAGGGTCACTGAAGCTTTCTTT
CASSGTGRVTEAFF
>TRBJ2-5|TRBV20-1|few|-
TGCAGTGCGCGCCTTGGGAGCAGGACAGAGATTCAAGAGACCCAGTACTTC
CSARLGSRTEIQETQYF
>TRBJ2-1|TRBV6-6|-|TRBD1
TGTGCCAGCAGTTACAGACAGGGGGGTGGTGGTGAGCAGTTCTTC
CASSYRQGGGGEQFF
>TRBJ2-3|TRBV7-3|-|TRBD2
TGTGCCAGCAGCGAAACTGCACGAGCGGGAGCAGATACGCAGTATTTT
CASSETARAGADTQYF
>TRBJ2-1|TRBV28|-|TRBD2
TGTGCCAGCAGATCGGTGGGCGGGAGTTACCAAGGCGATGAGCAGTTCTTC
CASRSVGGSYQGDEQFF
>TRBJ2-1|TRBV5-1|many|TRBD1
TGTGCCAGCAGTCCCGGACAGGGTTTCAATGAGCAGTTCTTC
CASSPGQGFNEQFF
>TRBJ2-2|TRBV7-9|-|-
TGTGCCAGCAGCTTAGCGCTCATCACCGGGGAGCTGTTTTTT
CASSLALITGELFF
>TRBJ2-7|TRBV9|-|TRBD2
TGTGCCAGCAGCCTAGTCACGGGAGGGCCTGATGAGCAGTACTTC
CASSLVTGGPDEQYF
>TRBJ2-7|TRBV7-9|few|-
TGTGCCAGCAGCCCCGCCTTGACAGGACGGGGATACGAGCAGTACTTC
CASSPALTGRGYEQYF
>TRBJ2-3|TRBV29-1|-|-
TGCAGCGTTGAAACCCAGGGATCCACAGATACGCAGTATTTT
CSVETQGSTDTQYF
>TRBJ1-1|TRBV20-1|-|-
TGCAGTGCTAGAGATCTGGGTGAACTGCCCGACACTGAAGCTTTCTTT
CSARDLGELPDTEAFF
>TRBJ1-1|TRBV20-1|few|-
TGCAGTGCTAGGGCAGGACTGTACACTGAAGCTTTCTTT
CSARAGLYTEAFF
>TRBJ2-1|TRBV4-2|few|-
TGTGCCAGCAGCCAAGATCGATCGAGGCCCGATGAGCAGTTCTTC
CASSQDRSRPDEQFF
>TRBJ2-1|TRBV7-9|many|-
TGTGCCAGCAGCCCCCCCTTTCGCATGGGGAATGAGCAGTTCTTC
CASSPPFRMGNEQFF
>TRBJ2-3|TRBV29-1|once|-
TGCGGCGTACGAGGGACAGATACGCAGTATTTT
CGVRGTDTQYF